Included here is one T cell receptor (beta chain) sequence, with context. In its sample, this clone was seen many times. The clone's antigen remains unknown. Base qualities are not at hand, and no much larger clone is one base apart. This entry is derived from a study of metastatic and nonmetastatic thyroid tumors (dated by TCRdb to 2019 to 2021). With respect to the entire study: The researchers compared repertoires between peripheral blood samples and tumor or nodule tissue samples from patients with malignant or benign thyroid disease.

Findings and caveats that apply to the study as a whole: TCR beta diversity was reported as significantly higher in malignant tumors than in benign nodules, in both blood and tumor samples.

Preparation of the library involved PCR. The sequencer was an Illumina HiSeq 4000. The TCR beta-chain CDR3 region of each patient was profiled by high-throughput sequencing. On the study's bioinformatics: Drawing on CDR3 differences between clinicopathological groups, the researchers built a classifier meant to tell apart patients with distant-metastatic papillary thyroid cancer. The Shannon index was used to measure repertoire diversity, and the Morisita-Horn index was used to measure how similar tumor and blood repertoires were. TCRdb trimmed public reads at Q25 via fastp, called clones via MiXCR and kept in-frame beta chains. It is TCRdb's table, rather than the study itself, that gives the V and J calls and clone size. This sample gives over 15,000 clones in total; around 25% of them show up just once. Approximately 12% of the sample belongs to the ten largest clones. Before undergoing thyroid surgery, none of the patients had been given any kind of treatment. The study retrospectively analysed patient clinical samples collected from about 2012 to 2019 using T-cell receptor beta sequencing.

Sequencing was carried out using tumor tissue. The TCR comes from a female donor with papillary thyroid cancer or a benign thyroid nodule (not recorded which). Some clones in this sample may be carry-over from other donors' samples.

The CDR3 is CASSSTSLNYEQYF. In nucleotides, the sequence is TGTGCCAGCAGTTCGACTAGCCTCAACTACGAGCAGTACTTC. Recombination connected TRBV28 to TRBJ2-7, with 7 bases in between that match TRBD2. At the junction V is shortened by 4 bases and J by 3 bases; bases outside the gene matches: 6. Including cysteine and phenylalanine, the CDR3 has 14 amino acids. CDR3 DNA only is kept here, 42 bases in frame from base 1. CDR1 and CDR2, per the germline V gene, are MDHEN and SYDVKM.